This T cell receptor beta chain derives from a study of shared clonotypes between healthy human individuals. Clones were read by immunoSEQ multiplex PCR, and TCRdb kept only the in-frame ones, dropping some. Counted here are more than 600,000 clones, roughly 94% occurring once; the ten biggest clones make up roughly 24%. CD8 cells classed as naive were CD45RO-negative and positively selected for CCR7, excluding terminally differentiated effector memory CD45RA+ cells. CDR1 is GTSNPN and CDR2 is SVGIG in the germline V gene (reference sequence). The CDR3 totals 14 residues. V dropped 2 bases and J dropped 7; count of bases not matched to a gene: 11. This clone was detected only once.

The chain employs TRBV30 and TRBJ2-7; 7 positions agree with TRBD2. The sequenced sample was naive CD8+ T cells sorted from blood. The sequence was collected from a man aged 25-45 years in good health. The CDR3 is CAWSYGGRADEQYF. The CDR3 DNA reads TGTGCCTGGAGTTATGGGGGGAGGGCCGATGAGCAGTACTTC.